The TCR beta chain under discussion was sequenced for a study of CD8 T cells in Susac syndrome. Trimming stripped 1 base from V and 4 bases from J, with 7 bases between. The CDR3 is 13 amino acids. In germline, CDR1 is MGHDK, CDR2 SYGVNS. RNA, at about 0.45 to 1 ug, was reverse transcribed with random hexamers. TCRdb analysed the immunoSEQ multiplex PCR reads with MiXCR anew, one entry per CDR3 protein. The sample lists tens of thousands of distinct CDR3 sequences, 94% occurring once. Sequenced: CD8+ T cells from PBMCs. The origin of this receptor is a human donor with Susac syndrome. V usage is TRBV25-1 and J usage is TRBJ1-2; D gene ambiguous. CDR3 DNA sequence: TGTGCCAGCAGTGAATTCTCCTTCTATGGCTACACCTTC. Translated: CASSEFSFYGYTF.